This T cell receptor (beta chain) originates from a study of tumor-infiltrating lymphocytes in primary liver carcinoma. Broader study findings: Researchers found tumor-adjacent and tumor-blood pairs overlapped less than tumor region pairs.

Researchers drew blood RNA from unsorted whole blood and extracted germline DNA as well. No patient had received treatment, and all had chronic HBV infection. The V and J ends lost 1 base and 9 bases respectively, with 37 bases between them. CDR3 length: 21 residues. The germline gives CDR1 SQVTM, CDR2 ANQGSEA. cDNA specific to TCR beta was made from 500 to 650 ng of total RNA, with a constant-region primer employed for priming. Slightly modified ARM-PCR served as the procedure for the TCR beta libraries. These libraries came from three rounds of nested multiplex PCR. Each of the first two PCR rounds ran roughly 9 cycles with TRBV1-TRBV30 forward and C-beta reverse primers. TCRdb analysed the multiplex PCR reads with MiXCR anew, one entry per CDR3 protein. The sample yields just over 300,000 distinct CDR3 sequences, 50% to 60% seen once. On this clonotype itself: What it recognizes is unknown. This may come from a read error, since a much larger clone is one base off.

The chain links TRBV29-1 to TRBJ2-1; D unresolved. The specimen sequenced was peripheral blood. This sequence was found in a woman in her 30s with primary liver carcinoma and hepatitis B virus infection. The CDR3 nucleotides read TGCAGCGTTGAAGGTGAAGTTTCTGAAAAAAGGAATAGTGGTGCTTTTGGTGAGCAGTTCTTC. Its protein is CSVEGEVSEKRNSGAFGEQFF.